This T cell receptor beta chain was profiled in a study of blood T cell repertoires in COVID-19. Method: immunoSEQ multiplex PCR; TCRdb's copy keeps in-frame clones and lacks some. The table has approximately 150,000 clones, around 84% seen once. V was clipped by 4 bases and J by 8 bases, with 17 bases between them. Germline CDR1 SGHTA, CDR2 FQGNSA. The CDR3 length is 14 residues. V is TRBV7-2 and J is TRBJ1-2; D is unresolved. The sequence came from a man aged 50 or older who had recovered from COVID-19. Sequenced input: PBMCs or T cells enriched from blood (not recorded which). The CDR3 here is CASSYRYSAGGYTF. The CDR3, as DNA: TGTGCCAGCAGCTACCGATATTCGGCGGGGGGCTACACCTTC. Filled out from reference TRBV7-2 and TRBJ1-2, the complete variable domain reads GAGVSQSPSNKVTEKGKDVELRCDPISGHTALYWYRQSLGQGLEFLIYFQGNSAPDKSGLPSDRFSAERTGGSVSTLTIQRTQQEDSAVYLCASSYRYSAGGYTFGSGTRLTVV.